This T cell receptor (beta chain) is from a study of control samples from healthy donors and cancer patients. The CDR3 sequence is 15 residues long. Between the trimmed V and J ends, which lost 5 bases and 4 bases, there was a span of 14 bases. Per the germline V gene, CDR1 is MDHEN and CDR2 is SYDVKM. There are a few counts of this clone. Profiled with immunoSEQ multiplex PCR; TCRdb holds only in-frame clones, not every one. The sample lists 400,000 to 450,000 clones, approximately 90% occurring once. Sequenced sample: PBMCs. This receptor was obtained from a man aged 35 to 55 with head and neck cancer. This rearrangement joins TRBV28 to TRBJ1-4, with unresolved D. In DNA, the CDR3 is TGTGCCAGCAGTCCGATGCGGGCCCTTAATGAAAAACTGTTTTTT. Its translation is CASSPMRALNEKLFF.